The 2 T cell receptor beta chains reported below all come from one sample, sequenced in a study of blood T cell repertoires in COVID-19. Profiled with immunoSEQ multiplex PCR; TCRdb holds only in-frame clones, not every one. The repertoire holds around 340,000 clones, with around 86% as singletons. The sequenced sample consisted of PBMCs or T cells enriched from blood (not recorded which). These receptors all stem from a woman in her thirties or forties with acute COVID-19.

The V call is TRBV6-5, the J call TRBJ2-4; 11 positions match TRBD2. Germline CDR1 is MNHEY and CDR2 is SVGAGI. The CDR3 covers 14 residues. Germline trimming cut 5 bases from V and 4 bases from J; bases unmatched to any gene: 1. As DNA, the CDR3 is TGTGCCAGCAGTCCTAGCGGGGGGAAAAACATTCAGTACTTC. This sequence encodes CASSPSGGKNIQYF.

The chain combines TRBV28 with TRBJ2-1; D gene ambiguous. Trimming shortened V by 4 bases and J by 9 bases, and 16 bases separated the two germline ends. The germline CDR1 and CDR2 sequences are MDHEN and SYDVKM. CDR3 length: 14 residues. The CDR3 reads CASSSINSLFEQFF. DNA for the CDR3: TGTGCCAGCAGTTCAATTAACTCCCTTTTTGAGCAGTTCTTC. Variable domain in full (rest from reference TRBV28 and TRBJ2-1): DVKVTQSSRYLVKRTGEKVFLECVQDMDHENMFWYRQDPGLGLRLIYFSYDVKMKEKGDIPEGYSVSREKKERFSLILESASTNQTSMYLCASSSINSLFEQFFGPGTRLTVL.